One sample yielded the 7 T cell receptor beta chains listed below, sequenced in a study of vaccination effects on CD4 cells after COVID-19. The repertoire was sequenced with immunoSEQ multiplex PCR; TCRdb's copy has only in-frame clones and lacks some. The data show 55,000 to 80,000 clones, around 72% seen once. These receptors lack a known antigen. The ViraFEST assay expanded antigen-specific CD4+ T cells with viral peptide pools before sequencing. When about ten days of culture had elapsed, CD4+ T cells were isolated. Nucleocapsid antibody tests were negative, and the vaccine recipients had no prior SARS-CoV-2 infection. Specimen: CD4+ T cells from PBMCs cultured with HCoV-OC43 spike peptides, collected before COVID-19 vaccination. Subset here: HCoV-OC43 spike overlapping peptide pool stimulation. These receptors came from a human donor who received a COVID-19 vaccine.

The chain has TRBV5-1 and TRBJ2-2; TRBD1 might be the D (6 bases). Germline V gene sequence: CDR1 SGHRS, CDR2 YFSETQ. CDR3 size: 19 residues. V was cut by 4 bases and J by 3 bases, with 25 bases left in between. CDR3 amino acids: CASSTSPGQFFRDTGELFF. The DNA of the CDR3 is TGCGCCAGCAGCACCAGCCCCGGACAGTTTTTTCGGGACACCGGGGAGCTGTTTTTT.

This clone has just one count. V and J are TRBV4-1 and TRBJ2-2; 7 positions match TRBD1. This CDR3 is built from 17 residues. Germline V gives CDR1 MGHRA, CDR2 YSYEKL. V was clipped by 4 bases and J by 0 bases; unmatched bases: 8. The CDR3 reads CASSRYGGQSNTGELFF. The CDR3 nucleotides are TGCGCCAGCAGCCGATATGGGGGACAGTCGAACACCGGGGAGCTGTTTTTT.

The chain employs TRBV19 and TRBJ1-5; 9 nucleotides match TRBD1. V lost 7 bases, J lost 9 bases, and 13 bases stayed unmatched. CDR3 size: 15 residues. CDR1 is LNHDA, CDR2 SQIVND, per germline (reference sequence). CDR3 coding DNA: TGTGCCAGTATACAATCACCGGGACAGGGCTGGCCCCAGCATTTT. Translation gives CASIQSPGQGWPQHF.

This chain joins TRBV6-2 or TRBV6-3 and TRBJ2-1; D may be TRBD1 (6 bases). CDR3 length equals 15 residues. Germline V CDR1 and CDR2: MNHEY, SVGEGT. V lost 7 bases and J lost 1, with 14 bases in between. The CDR3 here is CASTPSTGSYNEQFF. Here the CDR3 DNA reads TGTGCCAGCACCCCGTCGACAGGATCCTACAATGAGCAGTTCTTC.

As DNA, the CDR3 is TGTGCCACCAGCAGAAGCCCCAATAGGGGGCAGCTCCGGGATGAAAAACTGTTTTTT. Its protein is CATSRSPNRGQLRDEKLFF. The V call is TRBV15, the J call TRBJ1-4; 7 nucleotides match TRBD1. Germline V CDR1 and CDR2: LNHNV, YYDKDF (reference sequence). V trimming: 2 bases; J trimming: 6 bases; junction bases outside the gene matches: 18. The CDR3 covers 19 residues.

V gene TRBV6-5 combines with J gene TRBJ1-2, with a weak D call TRBD1 (6 bases). The germline V and J ends were trimmed by 7 bases and 6 bases, with 18 bases remaining between them. CDR1 MNHEY and CDR2 SVGAGI come from the germline V gene. The CDR3 is 14 amino acids. The CDR3 loop is CASNSGGRSDGYTF. The DNA for the CDR3 is TGTGCCAGCAACTCCGGGGGGCGTAGCGATGGCTACACCTTC.

This clone appeared a single time. This sequence joins TRBV6-5 and TRBJ1-2; D is uncertain. This CDR3 is built from 11 residues. Germline V gene data show CDR1 as MNHEY and CDR2 as SVGAGI. Trimming removed 6 bases from V and 6 bases from J, with 8 bases in between. As DNA, the CDR3 is TGTGCCAGCAGCGTGCTTAATGGCTACACCTTC. Protein: CASSVLNGYTF.